These 20 T cell receptor beta chains share one sample of origin, sequenced in a study of T cells after yellow fever vaccination. A single record per CDR3 protein comes from TCRdb applying MiXCR to the 5' RACE reads. The sample holds hundreds of thousands of distinct CDR3 sequences, approximately 9% seen once. The starting material was PBMCs, obtained on the day of the first yellow fever vaccination. These receptors all come from a man between 18 and 35 years old who received the YFV17D yellow fever vaccine.

This chain joins TRBV9 and TRBJ2-5; 8 bases are a match to TRBD2. This CDR3 region has 15 residues. Germline lookup yields CDR1 SGDLS and CDR2 YYNGEE. With V trimmed by 0 bases and J by 4 bases, 5 bases remained unmatched. The CDR3 nucleotides are TGTGCCAGCAGCGTAGACCGGGGGGGGATAGAGACCCAGTACTTC. Translating it yields CASSVDRGGIETQYF.

J is TRBJ2-7 and V is TRBV5-4; the match to TRBD1 covers 7 bases. This CDR3 region has 14 residues. The V gene end was trimmed by 2 bases and the J gene end by 1 base; junction bases not matched to a gene: 3. Germline assignment: CDR1 SGHNT and CDR2 YYREEE (reference sequence). CDR3 sequence reads: CASSFGQASYEQYF. CDR3 coding DNA: TGTGCCAGCAGCTTTGGACAGGCTTCCTACGAGCAGTACTTC.

The chain has TRBV29-1 and TRBJ2-2, with D uncertain. V was trimmed by 7 bases and J by 2 bases, leaving 5 bases between them. CDR1 is SQVTM, CDR2 ANQGSEA, per germline. The CDR3 runs to 11 residues. The CDR3 region is CSGANTGELFF. The CDR3 DNA reads as TGCAGCGGCGCAAACACCGGGGAGCTGTTTTTT.

This clonotype was counted only a few times. The chain recombines TRBV7-2 with TRBJ2-2; no clear D. Trimming took off 3 bases at V and 5 bases at J, with 7 bases between the two ends. Germline CDR1 reads SGHTA; CDR2 reads FQGNSA. This CDR3 region has 13 residues. This CDR3 is CASSFLPTGELFF. CDR3 DNA sequence: TGTGCCAGCAGCTTCTTACCAACCGGGGAGCTGTTTTTT.

This clonotype was picked up a small number of times. This rearrangement joins TRBV30 to TRBJ1-1, with D unclear. The V end was cut by 7 bases, the J end by 0 bases, with 6 bases between. Germline values: CDR1 GTSNPN, CDR2 SVGIG (reference sequence). There are 11 residues in the CDR3. As DNA, the CDR3 is TGTGCCTCCTTCCTGAACACTGAAGCTTTCTTT. It encodes CASFLNTEAFF.

This sequence joins TRBV5-1 and TRBJ1-2, with 12 bases aligning to TRBD1. From germline, CDR1 is SGHRS and CDR2 YFSETQ. This CDR3 contains 17 residues. Trimming at V came to 3 bases and at J to 4 bases, leaving 10 bases not matched to a gene. This chain's CDR3 is CASSSGTGGSGVYGYTF. The CDR3 DNA reads as TGCGCCAGCAGCTCCGGGACAGGGGGCTCGGGGGTCTATGGCTACACCTTC.

This sequence joins TRBV20-1 and TRBJ2-3; D is unresolved. The germline gives CDR1 DFQATT, CDR2 SNEGSKA (reference sequence). The CDR3 sequence is 9 residues long. V was shortened by 3 bases and J by 11 bases, with 6 bases between the two germline ends. This chain's CDR3 is CSARAQQYF. The CDR3, as DNA: TGCAGTGCTAGGGCACAGCAGTATTTT.

The chain is built from TRBV6-1 and TRBJ2-1; D might be TRBD1 (6 bases). The CDR3 runs 13 residues. Germline V gene sequence: CDR1 MNHNS, CDR2 SASEGT. V was shortened by 6 bases and J by 4 bases, with 10 bases between the two germline ends. The CDR3 loop is CASRHGQYNEQFF. The CDR3 bases are TGTGCCAGCAGGCACGGACAGTACAATGAGCAGTTCTTC.

The rearrangement joins TRBV25-1 to TRBJ2-5; TRBD1 agrees at 10 bases. The V segment lost 4 bases and the J segment 4 bases; nucleotides outside the gene matches: 12. CDR3 length: 17 amino acids. CDR1 and CDR2 from the germline V gene are MGHDK and SYGVNS. The chain's CDR3 is CASSVERGQGEGETQYF. The CDR3 DNA reads TGTGCCAGCAGTGTGGAGCGAGGACAGGGGGAAGGAGAGACCCAGTACTTC. Full variable domain (missing parts from reference TRBV25-1 and TRBJ2-5): EADIYQTPRYLVIGTGKKITLECSQTMGHDKMYWYQQDPGMELHLIHYSYGVNSTEKGDLSSESTVSRIRTEHFPLTLESARPSHTSQYLCASSVERGQGEGETQYFGPGTRLLVL.

Only a few counts were recorded for this clonotype. The chain joins TRBV27 to TRBJ2-1; TRBD1 matches at 9 bases. CDR1 is MNHEY, CDR2 SMNVEV, per germline (reference sequence). This CDR3 spans 13 amino acids. The CDR3 reads CAAGDRVFNEQFF. The CDR3 bases are TGTGCAGCAGGGGACAGGGTCTTCAATGAGCAGTTCTTC.

This clonotype was observed a handful of times. This rearrangement joins TRBV7-8 to TRBJ1-2; the match to TRBD1 covers 7 bases. Germline CDR1 and CDR2: SGHVS and FQNEAQ. J lost 3 bases, V lost 0 bases, and 1 base had no gene match. The CDR3 contains 14 residues. The CDR3 protein is CASSLAGGYYGYTF. The CDR3 DNA reads as TGTGCCAGCAGCTTAGCAGGGGGCTACTATGGCTACACCTTC.

This clonotype came up a few times. The chain recombines TRBV7-8 with TRBJ1-5, with a weak D call TRBD1 (5 bases). Trimming took off 3 bases at V and 6 bases at J, with 18 bases between the two ends. Germline V CDR1 and CDR2: SGHVS, FQNEAQ. The CDR3 contains 16 residues. CDR3 DNA: TGTGCCAGCAGCTTGGGGAGAGGGGTTAAGACTCAGCCCCAGCATTTT. It specifies CASSLGRGVKTQPQHF.

This clonotype has a handful of counts. The chain links TRBV20-1 to TRBJ2-3; D is unclear. Trimming removed 2 bases from V and 0 bases from J, with 3 bases in between. CDR1 is DFQATT and CDR2 is SNEGSKA in the germline V gene (reference sequence). The CDR3 spans 12 residues. Here the CDR3 DNA reads TGCAGTGCTAGACGTAGCACAGATACGCAGTATTTT. It translates to CSARRSTDTQYF.

This clonotype was recorded a few times. The chain joins TRBV5-1 to TRBJ1-2; D is unresolved. CDR3 length: 15 amino acids. V was shortened by 2 bases and J by 0 bases, with 11 bases between the two germline ends. CDR1 and CDR2 from the germline V gene are SGHRS and YFSETQ. CDR3 DNA: TGCGCCAGCAGCTTTACCCCGGGAGCTAACTATGGCTACACCTTC. Its translation: CASSFTPGANYGYTF.

This clonotype showed up just a few times. The V gene is TRBV7-9, the J gene TRBJ1-1; D might be TRBD1 (6 bases). V was cut by 2 bases and J by 6 bases, with 10 bases left in between. Germline V gene data show CDR1 as SEHNR and CDR2 as FQNEAQ (reference sequence). The CDR3 has 13 residues. The CDR3 loop reads CASSLIDRSEAFF. CDR3 in DNA: TGTGCCAGCAGCTTAATCGACAGGTCTGAAGCTTTCTTT.

This clonotype has more than one count but fewer than ten. The chain carries TRBV5-1 and TRBJ2-4; 10 nucleotides agree with TRBD2. The CDR3 extends over 14 amino acids. The J segment lost 8 bases and the V segment lost 2 bases, leaving 4 bases of the junction unmatched. The germline gives CDR1 SGHRS, CDR2 YFSETQ. CDR3 DNA: TGCGCCAGCAGCTTCCTAGCGGGGGCGGACATTCAGTACTTC. Encoded protein: CASSFLAGADIQYF.

In this sample, this clonotype turned up many times. This chain joins TRBV5-4 and TRBJ2-2; TRBD2 matches 13 bases. The germline V gene has CDR1 SGHNT and CDR2 YYREEE (reference sequence). CDR3 length: 17 residues. The trim removed 9 bases at V and 3 bases at J, leaving 11 bases unmatched. The CDR3 reads CANGLAGDGGDTGELFF. In DNA, the CDR3 is TGTGCCAATGGACTAGCGGGGGATGGGGGGGACACCGGGGAGCTGTTTTTT.

The chain combines TRBV20-1 with TRBJ2-7; D possibly corresponds to TRBD1 (6 bases). Germline CDR1 is DFQATT and CDR2 is SNEGSKA (reference sequence). CDR3 length: 16 residues. V was pared by 1 base and J by 5 bases, with 21 bases between. CDR3 loop: CSARVSGDLLFNEQYF. The DNA for the CDR3 is TGCAGTGCTAGAGTGTCAGGGGACCTTTTATTTAACGAGCAGTACTTC.

This clonotype has only a few counts. The rearrangement joins TRBV20-1 to TRBJ1-1; D might be TRBD1 (6 bases). Trimming removed 6 bases at V and 3 bases at J, with 14 bases between. CDR1 is DFQATT and CDR2 is SNEGSKA in the germline V gene (reference sequence). The CDR3 contains 13 residues. CDR3 in amino acids: CSARRGAYTEAFF. The CDR3 bases are TGCAGTGCCCGCAGGGGTGCTTACACTGAAGCTTTCTTT.

This clonotype was seen more than once but under ten times. This chain uses TRBV3-1 with TRBJ2-1; no definite D call. The CDR3 sequence is 13 residues long. V gave up 0 bases and J gave up 9 bases, with 9 bases separating them. Looked up from germline, CDR1 is LGHDT and CDR2 is YNNKEL (reference sequence). CDR3 region: CASSQDIRSEQFF. CDR3 nucleotides: TGTGCCAGCAGCCAAGATATAAGAAGTGAGCAGTTCTTC.